This T cell receptor (beta chain) came from a study of cytomegalovirus exposure and HLA in healthy donors. The CDR3 has 15 residues. V was pared by 5 bases and J by 11 bases, with 8 bases of the junction left unmatched. Germline-derived CDR1 and CDR2 are MNHEY and SVGAGI. Some clones are missing from TCRdb's copy, which holds only in-frame ones; the method was immunoSEQ multiplex PCR. The table includes tens of thousands of clones, roughly 93% detected once. Sequences were obtained from PBMCs. The chain carries TRBV6-5 and TRBJ2-1, with 14 positions matching TRBD2. This TCR came from a woman between 18 and 29 years old in good health and CMV-seropositive. CDR3 nucleotide sequence: TGTGCCAGCAGTACCGGGACTAGCGGGAGTGGGAAGCAGTTCTTC. Its translation is CASSTGTSGSGKQFF.